These T cell receptor beta chains were read from a single sample in a study of T-cell memory formation after mild COVID-19. TCRdb analysed the 5' RACE reads with MiXCR anew, one entry per CDR3 protein. In the table there are 140,000 to 150,000 distinct CDR3 sequences, 6% to 7% of which are singletons. The sequencing sample was made of PBMCs or a T cell subset sorted from them (not recorded which). The receptors were gathered from an adult woman who had mild COVID-19 (a few samples of this study predate the infection). Cell type and time point are not known. Both conserved end residues are part of each CDR3. Each record gives: V gene, clone size, D gene, J gene, CDR3 DNA, CDR3 protein. A D gene is named only where the DNA matches it firmly. The size entry is marked missing in some rows and otherwise reads once, few, many or a size class.

V: TRBV3-1
size: few
D: -
J: TRBJ2-5
DNA: TGTGCCAGCAGCCAAGTCGGACAGTCGGAAGAGACCCAGTACTTC
CDR3: CASSQVGQSEETQYF

V: TRBV15
size: -
D: TRBD1
J: TRBJ2-5
DNA: TGTGCCACAAGCAGGGGGCGGGAGACCCAGTACTTC
CDR3: CATSRGRETQYF

V: TRBV5-1
size: many
D: -
J: TRBJ1-1
DNA: TGCGCCAGCAGCTCTTGGACACTGAACACTGAAGCTTTCTTT
CDR3: CASSSWTLNTEAFF

V: TRBV11-3
size: once
D: TRBD1
J: TRBJ2-7
DNA: TGTGCCAGCAGCCAAAATGGACAGGTTCGCTCCTACGAGCAGTACTTC
CDR3: CASSQNGQVRSYEQYF

V: TRBV12-3/TRBV12-4
size: many
D: TRBD1
J: TRBJ1-4
DNA: TGTGCCAGCAGTCCTGGGGACAGGGCAAATGAAAAACTGTTTTTT
CDR3: CASSPGDRANEKLFF

V: TRBV7-9
size: many
D: -
J: TRBJ2-3
DNA: TGTGCCAGCAGTAAATGGGACACCACAGATACGCAGTATTTT
CDR3: CASSKWDTTDTQYF

V: TRBV7-8
size: many
D: -
J: TRBJ1-6
DNA: TGTGCCAGCAGCTTACAGGCCTATAATTCACCCCTCCACTTT
CDR3: CASSLQAYNSPLHF

V: TRBV4-3
size: few
D: -
J: TRBJ1-2
DNA: TGCGCCAGCAGCCAAGTAGACACCAATGGCTACACCTTC
CDR3: CASSQVDTNGYTF

V: TRBV3-1
size: many
D: -
J: TRBJ2-1
DNA: TGTGCCAGCAGCCCGGACAGTCGTCATGAGCAGTTCTTC
CDR3: CASSPDSRHEQFF

V: TRBV14
size: -
D: TRBD2
J: TRBJ2-5
DNA: TGTGCCAGCAGCCAGAAACTAGCGGGGGGGCTCCGTGCCGAGACCCAGTACTTC
CDR3: CASSQKLAGGLRAETQYF

V: TRBV7-9
size: -
D: -
J: TRBJ1-6
DNA: TGTGCCAGCAGCGTAAGCGGCCGGGGGTCACCCCTCCACTTT
CDR3: CASSVSGRGSPLHF

V: TRBV5-4
size: -
D: TRBD2
J: TRBJ2-5
DNA: TGTGCCAGCAGCTCTGCCGGGACTAGCCAAGAGACCCAGTACTTC
CDR3: CASSSAGTSQETQYF

V: TRBV9
size: -
D: -
J: TRBJ1-3
DNA: TGTGCCAGCAGCGTAGGCGGTAACTCTGGAAACACCATATATTTT
CDR3: CASSVGGNSGNTIYF

V: TRBV12-3/TRBV12-4
size: -
D: TRBD2
J: TRBJ2-3
DNA: TGTGCCAGCATTACTAGCGGGTCCACAGATACGCAGTATTTT
CDR3: CASITSGSTDTQYF

V: TRBV12-3/TRBV12-4
size: medium-sized
D: TRBD1
J: TRBJ2-7
DNA: TGTGCCAGCAGTTTGGGGATGACGGGGACAGGGTCCTACGAGCAGTACTTC
CDR3: CASSLGMTGTGSYEQYF

V: TRBV4-1
size: many
D: -
J: TRBJ1-3
DNA: TGCGCCAGCAGCTCATATACGGAGAGGAGCTCTGGAAACACCATATATTTT
CDR3: CASSSYTERSSGNTIYF

V: TRBV24-1
size: few
D: TRBD2
J: TRBJ2-1
DNA: TGTGCCACCAGTGACCCGGGACTAGGGGCCAATGAGCAGTTCTTC
CDR3: CATSDPGLGANEQFF

V: TRBV9
size: many
D: -
J: TRBJ2-3
DNA: TGTGCCAGCAGCTTAGACAGGGAGGGAGATACGCAGTATTTT
CDR3: CASSLDREGDTQYF

V: TRBV12-3/TRBV12-4
size: few
D: TRBD1
J: TRBJ2-7
DNA: TGTGCCAGCAGCCCCGGGACAGGGGTTTTGAAGCAGTACTTC
CDR3: CASSPGTGVLKQYF

V: TRBV12-3/TRBV12-4
size: many
D: -
J: TRBJ2-7
DNA: TGTGCCAGCAGTTTAGTCGTAGGGGGCTACGAGCAGTACTTC
CDR3: CASSLVVGGYEQYF

V: TRBV7-3
size: -
D: TRBD2
J: TRBJ2-5
DNA: TGTGCCAGCAGCTTAAATAGCGGGGGAAGCGTAGAGACCCAGTACTTC
CDR3: CASSLNSGGSVETQYF

V: TRBV2
size: few
D: -
J: TRBJ1-5
DNA: TGTGCCAGCAGTGCTGTTGGGGGCGCGATCAATCAGCCCCAGCATTTT
CDR3: CASSAVGGAINQPQHF

V: TRBV5-1
size: -
D: -
J: TRBJ1-5
DNA: TGCGCCAGCAGCTTGAGCGGGGTAAGCAATCAGCCCCAGCATTTT
CDR3: CASSLSGVSNQPQHF

V: TRBV11-2
size: many
D: TRBD2
J: TRBJ2-1
DNA: TGTGCCAGCAGCTTTCAGATTGGTAGGACTAGCGGGAGGGACAATGAGCAGTTCTTC
CDR3: CASSFQIGRTSGRDNEQFF

V: TRBV18
size: -
D: TRBD1
J: TRBJ1-5
DNA: TGTGCCAGCTCACTATCGGGACAGGGAGGTCAGCCCCAGCATTTT
CDR3: CASSLSGQGGQPQHF

V: TRBV12-3/TRBV12-4
size: many
D: -
J: TRBJ1-3
DNA: TGTGCCAGCAGGCCGGTGGGGGGACTGACTGGAAACACCATATATTTT
CDR3: CASRPVGGLTGNTIYF

V: TRBV5-1
size: -
D: -
J: TRBJ2-4
DNA: TGCGCCAGCAGCTTGGGGGCAGGGTCTTATGGAGCCAAAAACATTCAGTACTTC
CDR3: CASSLGAGSYGAKNIQYF

V: TRBV3-1
size: many
D: -
J: TRBJ2-5
DNA: TGTGCCAGCAGCCAAGCTAGCGGGGACAGGTGGGAGACCCAGTACTTC
CDR3: CASSQASGDRWETQYF

V: TRBV12-3/TRBV12-4
size: many
D: -
J: TRBJ2-1
DNA: TGTGCCAGCAGTTTAGTATCAGGCCTAGGCGACAATGAGCAGTTCTTC
CDR3: CASSLVSGLGDNEQFF

V: TRBV6-5
size: many
D: TRBD1
J: TRBJ2-5
DNA: TGTGCCGCCGCCCGGGACAGGAGGGATGAATCGACCCAGTACTTC
CDR3: CAAARDRRDESTQYF

V: TRBV7-7
size: many
D: TRBD2
J: TRBJ2-2
DNA: TGTGCTAGCAGCTTAGGCGGTGGGACTAGCGTAAACACCGGGGAGCTGTTTTTT
CDR3: CASSLGGGTSVNTGELFF

V: TRBV5-1
size: -
D: TRBD2
J: TRBJ2-7
DNA: TGCGCCAGCAGCTTGGGACTAGCGGGGGGCTCCTACGAGCAGTACTTC
CDR3: CASSLGLAGGSYEQYF

V: TRBV20-1
size: many
D: TRBD1
J: TRBJ2-7
DNA: TGCAGTGCCCGAGGCGGCAGGGGGCTGGACGAGCAGTACTTC
CDR3: CSARGGRGLDEQYF

V: TRBV7-2
size: few
D: -
J: TRBJ1-4
DNA: TGTGCCAGCAGCTTAGGACGGTCTGAGAAACTGTTTTTT
CDR3: CASSLGRSEKLFF

V: TRBV7-3
size: many
D: -
J: TRBJ2-2
DNA: TGTGCCAGCAGCTTAGACGGTCGAGACACCGGGGAGCTGTTTTTT
CDR3: CASSLDGRDTGELFF

V: TRBV29-1
size: few
D: -
J: TRBJ2-2
DNA: TGCAGCGCTACAGAAAACACCGGGGAGCTGTTTTTT
CDR3: CSATENTGELFF

V: TRBV25-1
size: many
D: -
J: TRBJ2-4
DNA: TGTGCCAGCAGTGAATATTTGGGGCAAAACATTCAGTACTTC
CDR3: CASSEYLGQNIQYF

V: TRBV20-1
size: few
D: -
J: TRBJ1-3
DNA: TGCAGTGCTCCCGGGACTCGCTCTGGAAACACCATATATTTT
CDR3: CSAPGTRSGNTIYF

V: TRBV7-8
size: few
D: -
J: TRBJ1-5
DNA: TGTGCCAGCAGCTTAAAGCTGGATCCCAATCAGCCCCAGCATTTT
CDR3: CASSLKLDPNQPQHF

V: TRBV28
size: few
D: TRBD1
J: TRBJ1-1
DNA: TGTGCCGGGCTGGCACAGGGGGCAGGGACTGAAGCTTTCTTT
CDR3: CAGLAQGAGTEAFF

V: TRBV7-8
size: few
D: -
J: TRBJ2-7
DNA: TGTGCCAGCAGCTCTCCAAACGAGCAGTACTTC
CDR3: CASSSPNEQYF

V: TRBV3-1
size: -
D: -
J: TRBJ1-2
DNA: TGTGCCAGCAGCCAGAACAGGGCTGGCTACACCTTC
CDR3: CASSQNRAGYTF

V: TRBV6-5
size: many
D: -
J: TRBJ2-2
DNA: TGTGCCAGCAGCCTAGGATTCAGGGGCAGTTGGGATTCCGGGGAGCTGTTTTTT
CDR3: CASSLGFRGSWDSGELFF

V: TRBV5-1
size: few
D: -
J: TRBJ1-4
DNA: TGCGCCAGCAGCCCCACAGGGTCGACAACTAATGAAAAACTGTTTTTT
CDR3: CASSPTGSTTNEKLFF

V: TRBV6-1
size: -
D: -
J: TRBJ1-2
DNA: TGTGCCAGCAGTGAAGGTCGCCAAATTTATCGCGGCTACACCTTC
CDR3: CASSEGRQIYRGYTF